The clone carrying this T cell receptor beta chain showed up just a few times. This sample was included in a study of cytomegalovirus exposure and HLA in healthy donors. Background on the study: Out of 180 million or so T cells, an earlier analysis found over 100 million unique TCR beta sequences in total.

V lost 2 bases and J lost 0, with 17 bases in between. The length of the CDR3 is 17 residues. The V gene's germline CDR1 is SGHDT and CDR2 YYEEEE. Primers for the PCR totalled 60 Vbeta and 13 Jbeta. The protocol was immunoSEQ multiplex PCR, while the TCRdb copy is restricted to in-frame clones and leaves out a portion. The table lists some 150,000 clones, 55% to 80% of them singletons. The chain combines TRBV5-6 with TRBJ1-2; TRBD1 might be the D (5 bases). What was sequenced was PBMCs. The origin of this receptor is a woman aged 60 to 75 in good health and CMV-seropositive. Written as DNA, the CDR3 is TGTGCCAGCAGCTTAAGTATCACAGGTCAAGCTAACTATGGCTACACCTTC. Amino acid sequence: CASSLSITGQANYGYTF.